These 30 T cell receptor beta chains share one sample of origin, sequenced in a study of cytotoxic CD8 clonotypes in ibrutinib-treated CLL. Produced via immunoSEQ multiplex PCR; TCRdb's table is partial and in-frame only. The sample includes about 160,000 clones, about 80% of them seen just once. The source material was PBMCs, sampled after 12 months of ibrutinib treatment. The receptors here all came from a human donor with chronic lymphocytic leukemia.

This chain uses TRBV7-6 with TRBJ1-3; D gene uncertain. The germline V gene encodes CDR1 SGHVS and CDR2 FNYEAQ. The length of the CDR3 is 22 residues. V lost 5 bases and J 0 bases, leaving 32 bases between the germline ends. CDR3 sequence (DNA): TGTGCCAGCAGCCATAGTACCCACCGACCAATTAACTTGAAGGGCTCTGGAAACACCATATATTTT. It is translated as CASSHSTHRPINLKGSGNTIYF.

V is TRBV6-5 and J is TRBJ1-2; D ambiguous. The ends were cut back, 2 bases at V and 4 bases at J, with 8 bases in the middle. Germline V gene data show CDR1 as MNHEY and CDR2 as SVGAGI. CDR3 length equals 13 residues. The DNA of the CDR3 is TGTGCCAGCAGTTACGAGGCCCTCTATGGCTACACCTTC. It encodes CASSYEALYGYTF.

This sequence joins TRBV6-7 and TRBJ2-7; 14 positions agree with TRBD2. TRBV6-7 is annotated as an ORF whose role is uncertain. CDR3 length equals 23 residues. With 2 bases clipped from V and 12 bases from J, the junction kept 33 bases outside the gene matches. This CDR3 reads CASSYGLGLAGETVTLNLRAPYF. DNA for the CDR3: TGTGCCAGCAGTTACGGCTTGGGACTAGCGGGAGAGACCGTAACTCTGAACCTACGAGCCCCGTACTTC.

The gene calls are TRBV7-2 and TRBJ2-7, with TRBD2 matching 11 bases. This CDR3 is built from 16 residues. Germline assignment: CDR1 SGHTA and CDR2 FQGNSA. V was pared by 4 bases and J by 0 bases, with 5 bases of the junction left unmatched. The CDR3 nucleotides read TGTGCCAGCAGCTCGCTAGCGGGGGGATCCTCCTACGAGCAGTACTTC. It translates to CASSSLAGGSSYEQYF.

The chain carries TRBV10-3 and TRBJ1-5, with D uncertain. The V gene's germline CDR1 is ENHRY and CDR2 SYGVKD. CDR3 length: 15 residues. The ends were cut back, 8 bases at V and 0 bases at J, with 14 bases in the middle. The CDR3 bases are TGTGCCATCGGCTTGGACGGCGCTAGCAATCAGCCCCAGCATTTT. Amino acids: CAIGLDGASNQPQHF.

CDR3 loop: CSARVGGEQYF. DNA for the CDR3: TGCAGTGCTAGGGTAGGTGGCGAGCAGTACTTC. The chain links TRBV20-1 to TRBJ2-7; D unresolved. Looked up from germline, CDR1 is DFQATT and CDR2 is SNEGSKA (reference sequence). Trimming took off 3 bases at V and 6 bases at J, with 9 bases between the two ends. CDR3 length: 11 amino acids.

This clone has just one count. V is TRBV7-9 and J is TRBJ2-2, with unresolved D. The germline V gene encodes CDR1 SEHNR and CDR2 FQNEAQ (reference sequence). This CDR3 has 15 residues. Trimming removed 5 bases at V and 2 bases at J, with 12 bases between. The CDR3 reads CASSRNGGNTGELFF. The CDR3 nucleotides are TGTGCCAGCAGCCGCAACGGCGGAAACACCGGGGAGCTGTTTTTT.

V is TRBV27 and J is TRBJ1-4; D not resolved. This CDR3 has 17 residues. The germline V gene has CDR1 MNHEY and CDR2 SMNVEV (reference sequence). V gave up 8 bases and J gave up 0 bases, with 19 bases separating them. The DNA of the CDR3 is TGTGCCAGCCGCTTGGGCCGCCCGACATCAACTAATGAAAAACTGTTTTTT. Translation: CASRLGRPTSTNEKLFF.

The chain combines TRBV10-3 with TRBJ2-3; D is possibly TRBD2 (6 bases). Germline values: CDR1 ENHRY, CDR2 SYGVKD. Trimming cost V 8 bases and J 0 bases, with 15 bases left between them. The length of the CDR3 is 15 residues. The CDR3 nucleotides read TGTGCCATCCGGGGGACGGAGCATAGCACAGATACGCAGTATTTT. Translating it yields CAIRGTEHSTDTQYF.

The chain combines TRBV19 with TRBJ2-2, with TRBD2 matching over 7 bases. Germline V lookup: CDR1 LNHDA, CDR2 SQIVND (reference sequence). The trim removed 6 bases at V and 5 bases at J, leaving 15 bases unmatched. The CDR3 totals 17 residues. CDR3 in DNA: TGTGCCAGTAGCAATCATCCTAGCGGCCCCCTGACCGGGGAGCTGTTTTTT. This codes for CASSNHPSGPLTGELFF.

The J gene is TRBJ2-3, the V gene TRBV13; D is uncertain. The ends were cut back, 5 bases at V and 2 bases at J, with 17 bases in the middle. The CDR3 runs 16 residues. Germline V lookup: CDR1 PRHDT, CDR2 FYEKMQ (reference sequence). CDR3 sequence: CASSVLFTTSTDTQYF. CDR3 DNA: TGTGCCAGCAGCGTCCTATTCACTACATCCACAGATACGCAGTATTTT.

CDR3 protein: CSAAQGARAGYTF. The CDR3, as DNA: TGCAGCGCCGCACAGGGGGCCAGGGCTGGCTACACCTTC. The V gene is TRBV29-1, the J gene TRBJ1-2, with 9 positions matching TRBD1. The germline V gene has CDR1 SQVTM and CDR2 ANQGSEA. The V gene end was trimmed by 7 bases and the J gene end by 7 bases; junction bases not matched to a gene: 10. CDR3 length: 13 residues. The full variable domain, completed using reference TRBV29-1 and TRBJ1-2, is SAVISQKPSRDICQRGTSLTIQCQVDSQVTMMFWYRQQPGQSLTLIATANQGSEATYESGFVIDKFPISRPNLTFSTLTVSNMSPEDSSIYLCSAAQGARAGYTFGSGTRLTVV.

The chain has TRBV7-6 and TRBJ2-7, with D unresolved. In germline, CDR1 is SGHVS, CDR2 FNYEAQ. This CDR3 has 15 residues. Trimming took 4 bases from V and 5 from J, leaving 18 bases between them. CDR3 nucleotide sequence: TGTGCCAGCAGCTCCCCGGCACTAAAGAATGACGAGCAGTACTTC. Translated, it gives CASSSPALKNDEQYF.

The chain has TRBV7-2 and TRBJ2-1, with D maybe TRBD2 (6 bases). V lost 3 bases and J 1 base, leaving 10 bases between the germline ends. CDR1 SGHTA and CDR2 FQGNSA come from the germline V gene. CDR3 length: 15 residues. CDR3 protein: CASSFRAGSYNEQFF. The CDR3 DNA follows: TGTGCCAGCAGCTTCCGCGCGGGGTCCTACAATGAGCAGTTCTTC.

The V call is TRBV6-5, the J call TRBJ1-5; no reliable D call. Trimming removed 3 bases at V and 3 bases at J, with 9 bases between. This CDR3 is built from 14 residues. Germline CDR1 MNHEY, CDR2 SVGAGI. The CDR3 reads CASSYLASNQPQHF. The CDR3 nucleotides are TGTGCCAGCAGTTATTTGGCCTCCAATCAGCCCCAGCATTTT.

The chain recombines TRBV7-2 with TRBJ2-5; D remains unclear. The CDR3 has 14 amino acids. Germline CDR1 and CDR2: SGHTA and FQGNSA. V shed 5 bases and J shed 4 bases, with 14 bases lying between them. CDR3 region: CASSPLMTPETQYF. Written as DNA, the CDR3 is TGTGCCAGCAGCCCCCTCATGACCCCAGAGACCCAGTACTTC.

DNA of the CDR3: TGTGCCAGCAGCCATCTTCCCCCAGGGGAAATGACGCAGTATTTT. Protein sequence: CASSHLPPGEMTQYF. V is TRBV28 and J is TRBJ2-3, with D perhaps TRBD1 (6 bases). The CDR3 is made up of 15 amino acids. Deletions cut 6 bases from V and 9 bases from J, with 22 bases between. CDR1 and CDR2 (germline): MDHEN, SYDVKM.

CDR3 nucleotides: TGTGCCACCAGCAGAGCTTCTAGCGGGGTCAAAAACATTCAGTACTTC. Translation: CATSRASSGVKNIQYF. This chain joins TRBV15 and TRBJ2-4; 9 nucleotides match TRBD2. J gave up 3 bases and V 1 base, and 4 bases lay outside the gene matches. The CDR3 runs to 16 residues. CDR1 is LNHNV, CDR2 YYDKDF, per germline (reference sequence).

The V and J genes are TRBV20-1 and TRBJ1-2, with D hard to call. Germline V gene lookup returns CDR1 DFQATT and CDR2 SNEGSKA (reference sequence). Trimming cost V 0 bases and J 8 bases, with 4 bases left between them. The CDR3 runs 10 residues. The CDR3 coding sequence is TGCAGTGCTAGAGACAGGGGCTACACCTTC. Translation gives CSARDRGYTF.

V gene TRBV18 combines with J gene TRBJ2-2; D is possibly TRBD1 (6 bases). The CDR3 extends over 16 amino acids. V was cut by 3 bases and J by 0 bases, with 11 bases left in between. Germline V gene data show CDR1 as KGHSH and CDR2 as LQKENI. CDR3 in DNA: TGTGCCAGCTCACCCAGACAGGCGACGAACACCGGGGAGCTGTTTTTT. Encoded protein: CASSPRQATNTGELFF.

The rearrangement uses TRBV4-1 and TRBJ1-2; 7 bases agree with TRBD1. The CDR3 runs to 14 residues. The ends lost 1 base at V and 4 bases at J; junction bases unmatched: 3. Per germline, CDR1 MGHRA and CDR2 YSYEKL. CDR3 sequence reads: CASSQGDSGYGYTF. CDR3 nucleotide sequence: TGCGCCAGCAGCCAAGGGGACAGCGGCTATGGCTACACCTTC.

The chain carries TRBV6-1 and TRBJ1-6; D is undetermined. The V and J ends lost 1 base and 10 bases respectively, with 11 bases between them. This CDR3 comprises 14 residues. Germline lookup yields CDR1 MNHNS and CDR2 SASEGT. This CDR3 reads CASSEVNTHSPLHF. CDR3 bases: TGTGCCAGCAGTGAAGTCAACACGCACTCACCCCTCCACTTT.

This sequence joins TRBV20-1 and TRBJ1-4, with D unresolved. The ends were cut back, 7 bases at V and 8 bases at J, with 11 bases in the middle. The CDR3 consists of 11 residues. Per germline, CDR1 DFQATT and CDR2 SNEGSKA (reference sequence). The CDR3 sequence: CSVRVGEKLFF. The CDR3 nucleotides read TGCAGTGTCAGAGTGGGAGAAAAACTGTTTTTT.

The V call is TRBV6-5, the J call TRBJ2-7; 10 nucleotides match TRBD2. The germline V gene has CDR1 MNHEY and CDR2 SVGAGI. J gave up 2 bases and V 0 bases, and 1 base lay outside the gene matches. The CDR3 spans 15 residues. This chain's CDR3 is CASSYSTSGTYEQYF. CDR3 bases: TGTGCCAGCAGTTACTCTACTAGCGGGACCTACGAGCAGTACTTC.

The J gene is TRBJ1-2, the V gene TRBV19; D is uncertain. V was clipped by 1 base and J by 7 bases, with 4 bases between them. Per germline, CDR1 LNHDA and CDR2 SQIVND (reference sequence). The length of the CDR3 is 11 residues. In DNA, the CDR3 is TGTGCCAGTAGTATAGGCGCTGGCTACACCTTC. As protein: CASSIGAGYTF.

This chain joins TRBV28 and TRBJ2-5; possibly TRBD2 for D (6 bases). The CDR3 covers 16 residues. With 10 bases removed from V and 1 base from J, the gap between germline ends came to 22 bases. Germline V gene sequence: CDR1 MDHEN, CDR2 SYDVKM. CDR3 in DNA: TGTGCCACCCAAGGGGAGGTCTACGGGGGCCAAGAGACCCAGTACTTC. Translating gives CATQGEVYGGQETQYF.

This chain uses TRBV19 with TRBJ2-4; possibly TRBD1 for D (5 bases). This CDR3 spans 19 amino acids. V was trimmed by 0 bases and J by 0 bases, leaving 18 bases between them. Germline CDR1 LNHDA, CDR2 SQIVND (reference sequence). The CDR3 coding sequence is TGTGCCAGTAGTATAGATAAAGGCGCCGACAGCCTAGCCAAAAACATTCAGTACTTC. Amino acid sequence: CASSIDKGADSLAKNIQYF.

J is TRBJ1-4 and V is TRBV6-1; possibly TRBD1 for D (5 bases). V shed 6 bases and J shed 7 bases, with 18 bases lying between them. This CDR3 has 15 amino acids. CDR1 is MNHNS and CDR2 is SASEGT in the germline V gene. CDR3 in amino acids: CASRNPGGVGEKLFF. CDR3 nucleotides: TGTGCCAGCAGAAACCCGGGGGGGGTCGGTGAAAAACTGTTTTTT.

This clone was picked up one time. This sequence joins TRBV28 and TRBJ2-2; the match to TRBD1 covers 8 bases. V lost 4 bases, J lost 7 bases, and 8 bases stayed unmatched. The germline V gene encodes CDR1 MDHEN and CDR2 SYDVKM. The CDR3 runs 15 residues. CDR3 in amino acids: CASSYTGGLGGELFF. In DNA form, the CDR3 reads TGTGCCAGCAGTTATACAGGGGGGCTTGGCGGGGAGCTGTTTTTT.

CDR3 sequence (DNA): TGTGCCAGCAGTTACAGCCGATTCTCTGGGGCCAACGTCCTGACTTTC. Translating it yields CASSYSRFSGANVLTF. The chain employs TRBV6-5 and TRBJ2-6; D gene unclear. The CDR3 sequence is 16 residues long. V lost 2 bases, J lost 0 bases, and 8 bases lay in between. Germline V gene data show CDR1 as MNHEY and CDR2 as SVGAGI.